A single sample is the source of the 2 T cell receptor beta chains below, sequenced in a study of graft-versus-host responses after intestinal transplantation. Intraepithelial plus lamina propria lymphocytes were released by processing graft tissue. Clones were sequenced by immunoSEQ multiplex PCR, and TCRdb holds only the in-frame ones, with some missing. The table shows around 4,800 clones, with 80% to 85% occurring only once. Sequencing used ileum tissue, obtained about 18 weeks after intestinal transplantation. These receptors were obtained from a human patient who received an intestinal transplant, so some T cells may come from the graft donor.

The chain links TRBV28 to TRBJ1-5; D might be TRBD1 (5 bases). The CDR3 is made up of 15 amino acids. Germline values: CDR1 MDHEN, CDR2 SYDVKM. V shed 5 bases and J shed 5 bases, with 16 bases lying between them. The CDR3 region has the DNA TGTGCCAGCAGTCCGCGGGACCTTCTTGATCAGCCCCAGCATTTT. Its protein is CASSPRDLLDQPQHF.

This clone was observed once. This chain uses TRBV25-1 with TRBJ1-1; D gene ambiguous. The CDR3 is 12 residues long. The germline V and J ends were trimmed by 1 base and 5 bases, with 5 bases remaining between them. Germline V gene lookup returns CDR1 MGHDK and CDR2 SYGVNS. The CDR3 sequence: CASSEFGTEAFF. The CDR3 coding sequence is TGTGCCAGCAGTGAATTTGGAACTGAAGCTTTCTTT.